This TCR beta chain comes out of a study of cytomegalovirus exposure and HLA in healthy donors. Primers for the PCR totalled 60 Vbeta and 13 Jbeta. The protocol was immunoSEQ multiplex PCR, while the TCRdb copy is restricted to in-frame clones and leaves out a portion. The sample holds 150,000 to 200,000 clones; over 70% are singletons and the top ten take 2.2%. Regarding this clone: Antigen: not known.

Germline V gene data show CDR1 as MDHEN and CDR2 as SYDVKM. With 6 bases removed from V and 4 bases from J, the gap between germline ends came to 15 bases. This CDR3 has 14 residues. General study findings and limits: Cytomegalovirus status was reportedly diagnosed by the classifier with high specificity and sensitivity. Sequencing likely generated an artifact that appeared as a cluster of highly shared sequence variants.

V is TRBV28 and J is TRBJ1-1; D not resolved. The sample comprised PBMCs. The clonotype was recovered from a woman aged 25 to 45 in good health and CMV-seronegative. CDR3 in amino acids: CASSLLGSPTEAFF. The CDR3 DNA reads TGTGCCAGCAGCCTTCTTGGGAGCCCCACTGAAGCTTTCTTT.